This record covers a single T cell receptor beta chain. Its antigen specificity is not known. Read data end 3 residues before the CDR3 end; the end is taken from the germline J gene. The entry originates in a study of T cells in women clearing cervical HPV infection (dated by TCRdb to the late 2010s). Some background on the complete study: Cases were about two dozen women with histologically confirmed HPV16-related CIN3 or worse, including a couple of invasive cancers. In the parent cohort, some 9,900 women aged 18 or older were enrolled in Guanacaste, Costa Rica, during about 1992 to 1994 and then followed for six to eight years. Cases and controls were matched on age within five years and on year of sample collection. The controls were around 25 women whose single incident HPV16 infection cleared within 12 months with no development of precancer or cancer. Since only a few of the women had HLA typing available, the possibility that HLA type was acting as a confounder could not be ruled out. A median age of almost 35 years was observed in cases versus 38 to 45 in controls, and no significant differences in baseline characteristics were found. Among cases, blood sampling occurred a median of roughly 160 days after lesion detection, with an interquartile range of 90 to 200 days. Five blinded duplicates per group were added as quality controls, giving around 60 samples: about 50 participants and some ten replicates. Blood from cases was collected at the visit where the lesion was first found, while blood from controls was collected once the infection could no longer be detected. This exploratory proof-of-principle case-control study, nested within the Guanacaste HPV Natural History Study in Costa Rica, compared TCR repertoires among women with different cervical HPV16 outcomes.

Results the study describes overall, beyond this receptor: Random forest classifiers combining richness and V gene abundances distinguished cases from controls with an estimated AUC of roughly 0.83. The cross-sectional design could not show whether associations preceded infection or resulted from it; effector/memory subsets and HPV-specific T cells were not isolated. Across sequencing depths, CIN3+ cases showed significantly higher TCR repertoire richness than controls, but evenness did not differ between the groups. Cases had lower TRBV6-7 relative abundance than controls (approximately 0.11% versus 0.16%; Bonferroni P = 0.0008). Because T-cell numbers per sample were unknown, differences in richness could reflect varying T-cell content rather than repertoire biology.

The immunoSEQ assay used multiplex PCR to amplify TCR beta CDR3 regions from an average of about 1,200 ng of genomic DNA per sample. Primer bias was corrected in the assay by using a complete synthetic TCR repertoire to establish an amplification baseline. The amplicons were sequenced on the Illumina platform. In the source study's methods: Sequences were error-corrected by clustering with frequency ratios and a modified nearest-neighbor algorithm and were then analyzed in the immunoSEQ Analyzer with IMGT gene definitions. At each rarefaction depth, TCR richness and evenness were averaged across 20 rarefaction repeats, and any sample with fewer sequences than the depth was left out. Relative abundances of V, D and J genes were compared between groups using Wilcoxon rank sum tests, with FDR correction applied. An intraclass correlation of about 96% for TCR richness and an average of roughly 83% across some 66 gene segments were obtained from the blinded duplicates. TCRdb retrieved this table from immuneACCESS and kept in-frame rearrangements only. Not all clones are present; in checked studies, unresolved V genes account for under half, and no reason is known for the remainder. Clone size and V and J calls were adopted from that table, with D and trimming inferred from the DNA. The table held for this sample gives under 40,000 clones. Around 6.5% of the sample is in the top ten clones.

Every participant had a single incident cervical HPV16 infection, and women with prevalent HPV16 infections were excluded. Cervical HPV DNA was detected by MY09/MY11 PCR and genotyped by dot-blot hybridization. About 15 mL of heparinized blood were centrifuged, and the buffy coat was split into aliquots, frozen at -30 degrees C, and then kept at -80 degrees C. QIAGEN kits were used to extract genomic DNA from buffy coat specimens. V is pared back by 3 bases and J by 1 base, with 8 bases lying between the germline termini. The germline V gene encodes CDR1 SEHNR and CDR2 FQNEAQ (reference sequence). From its cysteine to its phenylalanine, the CDR3 spans 14 amino acids. Sequencing covers 33 bases of the CDR3, shown here with the frame starting at base 1.

The V gene is TRBV7-9 and the J gene is TRBJ2-3; a tentative D call is TRBD2 (5 bases match). The clonotype originates from a woman between 18 and 75 years old with a cervical HPV16 infection that either progressed to CIN3+ or cleared (not recorded which). Sequencing input: blood buffy coat. CDR3 region: CASSLSSGTDTQYF. The sequenced CDR3 bases are TGTGCCAGCAGCTTGAGTAGCGGCACAGATACG.